This entry lists 31 T cell receptor beta chains sequenced from one sample in a study of regulatory T cells in long-lasting Graves disease. Time point denoted: newly diagnosed GD, antithyroid drugs for less than 3 months. From RNA extracted from PBMCs, the TCR library was made. Building the TCR beta libraries relied on iRepertoire HTBI primers, and CDR3 regions underwent Arm-PCR. Each CDR3 protein gets one entry after TCRdb re-called the multiplex PCR reads with MiXCR. The sample has hundreds of thousands of distinct CDR3 sequences; about 16% are singletons. This sample also appeared in a second study, on T cells in Graves' hyperthyroidism and ophthalmopathy.

Sequencing used peripheral blood mononuclear cells (PBMCs), obtained at new diagnosis, from a patient treated with antithyroid drugs. Receptors originate from a woman aged 25 to 39 with Graves disease.

As regards this clonotype: A read error may explain this, as a much larger clone is one base away. J is TRBJ2-5 and V is TRBV6-2 or TRBV6-3; TRBD1 might be the D (6 bases). Germline V gene data show CDR1 as MNHEY and CDR2 as SVGEGT. The CDR3 totals 14 residues. CDR3 nucleotides: TGTGCCAGCACCGAGGGACGGGGACAAGAGACCCTGTACTTC. It translates to CASTEGRGQETLYF.

The CDR3 is CASSPKTGGKTGNTEAFF. The CDR3 DNA reads TGTGCCAGCAGCCCGAAAACAGGGGGCAAAACGGGGAACACTGAAGCTTTCTTT. The chain has TRBV7-6 and TRBJ1-1; 9 nucleotides match TRBD1. Trimming at V came to 5 bases and at J to 1 base, leaving 14 bases not matched to a gene. CDR1 is SGHVS and CDR2 is FNYEAQ in the germline V gene. The CDR3 has 18 amino acids.

With regard to this clonotype: One end of the junction does not line up with germline, which may come from a read error. The chain has TRBV6-1 and TRBJ2-2; weak D call: TRBD1 (6 bases). Looked up from germline, CDR1 is MNHNS and CDR2 is SASEGT. CDR3 length equals 15 residues. CDR3 residues: CASSHGQTNTGELFF. In DNA form, the CDR3 reads TGCGCCAGCAGCCACGGACAGACAAACACCGGGGAGCTGTTTTTT.

V usage is TRBV25-1 and J usage is TRBJ1-2, with D maybe TRBD1 (6 bases). The V gene lost 4 bases and the J gene lost 4 bases, with 16 bases spanning the gap. Germline loops: CDR1 MGHDK, CDR2 SYGVNS. The CDR3 has 15 residues. The CDR3 is CASSGRTAKAYGYTF. In DNA form, the CDR3 reads TGTGCCAGCAGTGGTCGGACAGCAAAGGCCTATGGCTACACCTTC.

The table lists this clonotype with many counts. CDR3 nucleotide sequence: TGCGCCAGCAAAGGTGGCGCCTTGGGCTCCTACGAGCAGTACTTC. Its protein is CASKGGALGSYEQYF. This sequence joins TRBV5-1 and TRBJ2-7; D is unclear. Germline V CDR1 and CDR2: SGHRS, YFSETQ. V shed 6 bases and J shed 0 bases, with 16 bases lying between them. The CDR3 spans 15 residues. The complete variable domain, with remaining parts taken from reference TRBV5-1 and TRBJ2-7, reads KAGVTQTPRYLIKTRGQQVTLSCSPISGHRSVSWYQQTPGQGLQFLFEYFSETQRNKGNFPGRFSGRQFSNSRSEMNVSTLELGDSALYLCASKGGALGSYEQYFGPGTRLTVT.

The rearrangement uses TRBV14 and TRBJ2-3; TRBD1 matches 7 bases. The length of the CDR3 is 12 residues. V shed 4 bases and J 7 bases; nucleotides not matched to a gene: 2. Germline V gene lookup returns CDR1 SGHDN and CDR2 FVKESK. The chain's CDR3 is CASSLQGYTQYF. The CDR3 nucleotides are TGTGCCAGCAGCCTACAGGGGTATACGCAGTATTTT.

This clonotype came up a few times. The genes are TRBV19 and TRBJ1-5; the D is unclear. The CDR3 loop spans 16 amino acids. CDR1 and CDR2 from the germline V gene are LNHDA and SQIVND (reference sequence). The V end lost 2 bases, the J end lost 2 bases, and 13 bases lay between the germline ends. In nucleotides, the CDR3 is TGTGCCAGTAGTATATCCTCCCCCTCGGGCAATCAGCCCCAGCATTTT. It is translated as CASSISSPSGNQPQHF. Combining the CDR3 with reference TRBV19 and TRBJ1-5 gives the whole variable domain DGGITQSPKYLFRKEGQNVTLSCEQNLNHDAMYWYRQDPGQGLRLIYYSQIVNDFQKGDIAEGYSVSREKKESFPLTVTSAQKNPTAFYLCASSISSPSGNQPQHFGDGTRLSIL.

This chain connects TRBV20-1 to TRBJ2-7; D not certain. Trimming left V 6 bases short and J 5 bases short, with 5 bases between. The germline V gene has CDR1 DFQATT and CDR2 SNEGSKA (reference sequence). The CDR3 sequence is 9 residues long. In nucleotides, the CDR3 is TGCAGTGCCGGTGACGAGCAGTACTTC. This gives the protein CSAGDEQYF.

In this sample, this clonotype turned up a few times. The chain combines TRBV11-2 with TRBJ1-6; possibly TRBD1 for D (5 bases). Germline CDR1 is SGHAT and CDR2 is FQNNGV. The CDR3 has 15 amino acids. The V gene lost 8 bases and the J gene lost 9 bases, with 20 bases spanning the gap. This chain's CDR3 is CASQTRERGGSPLHF. The CDR3 DNA is TGTGCCAGCCAGACGAGGGAGAGGGGAGGTTCACCCCTCCACTTT. The whole variable domain, remainder taken from reference TRBV11-2 and TRBJ1-6, is EAGVAQSPRYKIIEKRQSVAFWCNPISGHATLYWYQQILGQGPKLLIQFQNNGVVDDSQLPKDRFSAERLKGVDSTLKIQPAKLEDSAVYLCASQTRERGGSPLHFGNGTRLTVT.

This clonotype has at least ten counts. V gene TRBV28 combines with J gene TRBJ1-4; D gene unclear. CDR1 and CDR2 from the germline V gene are MDHEN and SYDVKM. Trimming stripped 3 bases from V and 8 bases from J, with 10 bases between. There are 13 residues in the CDR3. The CDR3: CASSFPSREKLFF. The CDR3 DNA sequence: TGTGCCAGCAGTTTCCCCAGTCGCGAAAAACTGTTTTTT.

Ten or more counts support this clonotype. The gene calls are TRBV14 and TRBJ2-3, with D unclear. The germline gives CDR1 SGHDN, CDR2 FVKESK. Trimming took 0 bases from V and 0 from J, leaving 16 bases between them. This CDR3 spans 18 amino acids. CDR3 nucleotides: TGTGCCAGCAGCCAAGATAGACTCCCACACGCTAGCACAGATACGCAGTATTTT. This sequence encodes CASSQDRLPHASTDTQYF.

The chain has TRBV18 and TRBJ2-5; 11 bases map to TRBD1. The CDR3 contains 16 residues. The V and J ends lost 3 bases and 4 bases, in that order; junction bases with no gene match: 7. Germline V gene lookup returns CDR1 KGHSH and CDR2 LQKENI. CDR3 sequence (DNA): TGTGCCAGCTCACCGCGGACAGGGGGCGTCGGAGAGACCCAGTACTTC. This gives the protein CASSPRTGGVGETQYF.

The gene calls are TRBV7-9 and TRBJ2-4, with TRBD2 matching 7 bases. Germline V CDR1 and CDR2: SEHNR, FQNEAQ (reference sequence). With V trimmed by 1 base and J by 8 bases, 5 bases remained unmatched. This CDR3 has 14 amino acids. The CDR3 reads CASSLVGGGDIQYF. CDR3 DNA sequence: TGTGCCAGCAGCTTAGTTGGGGGAGGGGACATTCAGTACTTC.

This clonotype was seen ten or more times. The CDR3 coding sequence is TGTGCCAGCAGCCAAGCGGGCAGGGGCGATGGCTACACCTTC. It translates to CASSQAGRGDGYTF. This rearrangement joins TRBV3-1 to TRBJ1-2, with D tentatively TRBD1 (6 bases). In germline, CDR1 is LGHDT, CDR2 YNNKEL (reference sequence). V was clipped by 1 base and J by 6 bases, with 12 bases between them. The CDR3 has 14 residues.

This clonotype was seen many times. The chain uses TRBV7-3 and TRBJ2-1; no clear D gene. Looked up from germline, CDR1 is SGHTA and CDR2 is FQGTGA. CDR3 length equals 14 residues. The V end was cut by 2 bases, the J end by 4 bases, with 9 bases between. The CDR3 sequence is CASSLGMVYNEQFF. The CDR3 nucleotides read TGTGCCAGCAGCTTAGGGATGGTTTACAATGAGCAGTTCTTC.

This clonotype has at least ten counts. The rearrangement uses TRBV6-1 and TRBJ2-2; 13 bases fit TRBD2. The CDR3 is 15 amino acids. The J segment lost 6 bases and the V segment lost 8 bases, leaving 6 bases of the junction unmatched. Germline values: CDR1 MNHNS, CDR2 SASEGT. CDR3 DNA sequence: TGTGCCAGCGGAAGGACTAGCGGGAGCCCCGGGGAGCTGTTTTTT. Translating it yields CASGRTSGSPGELFF.

The V gene is TRBV5-1, the J gene TRBJ2-2; 10 bases match TRBD2. The CDR3 has 19 amino acids. The germline gives CDR1 SGHRS, CDR2 YFSETQ. With V trimmed by 3 bases and J by 0 bases, 11 bases remained unmatched. Here the CDR3 DNA reads TGCGCCAGCAGCTCGCCGACAGAAGGACTAGCGGCGAACACCGGGGAGCTGTTTTTT. Translation: CASSSPTEGLAANTGELFF. The variable domain in full, completed from reference TRBV5-1 and TRBJ2-2, reads KAGVTQTPRYLIKTRGQQVTLSCSPISGHRSVSWYQQTPGQGLQFLFEYFSETQRNKGNFPGRFSGRQFSNSRSEMNVSTLELGDSALYLCASSSPTEGLAANTGELFFGEGSRLTVL.

This clonotype came up many times. The gene calls are TRBV20-1 and TRBJ1-2, with D possibly TRBD1 on 5 matching bases. The V gene lost 3 bases and the J gene lost 7 bases, with 18 bases spanning the gap. The CDR3 spans 14 residues. Looked up from germline, CDR1 is DFQATT and CDR2 is SNEGSKA (reference sequence). The CDR3 DNA reads as TGCAGTGCTAGGCCCCCTAGTACGGGACGTGGCTACACCTTC. This encodes CSARPPSTGRGYTF.

This chain connects TRBV25-1 to TRBJ1-2; 7 bases align to TRBD1. The CDR3 totals 14 residues. Per the germline V gene, CDR1 is MGHDK and CDR2 is SYGVNS. V trimming: 7 bases; J trimming: 2 bases; junction bases outside the gene matches: 7. The CDR3 spells CASTRTGINYGYTF. The CDR3 nucleotides are TGTGCCAGCACCAGGACAGGAATAAACTATGGCTACACCTTC.

Details on this clonotype: A much larger clonotype is one base distant, so this may be a read error. V usage is TRBV6-2 or TRBV6-3 and J usage is TRBJ2-7, with TRBD2 identical over 16 bases. The CDR3 loop spans 16 amino acids. Germline-derived CDR1 and CDR2 are MNHEY and SVGEGT. The CDR3 nucleotides are TGTTCCAGCAGGGGGACTAGCGGGAGGGGATCCTACGAGCAGTACTTC. It codes for CSSRGTSGRGSYEQYF.

This clonotype was counted at least ten times. This chain joins TRBV2 and TRBJ2-5; D is unclear. Trimming left V 5 bases short and J 4 bases short, with 14 bases between. The CDR3 loop spans 14 amino acids. The germline CDR1 and CDR2 sequences are SNHLY and FYNNEI. The CDR3 DNA reads TGTGCCAGCAGTCCGCCCCCCCCGCTAGAGACCCAGTACTTC. Translation: CASSPPPPLETQYF.

This clonotype has more than one count but fewer than ten. This chain links TRBV11-2 with TRBJ2-7, with D perhaps TRBD1 (6 bases). This CDR3 is 15 amino acids long. V dropped 2 bases and J dropped 5 bases, with 16 bases sitting between them. Germline CDR1 is SGHAT and CDR2 is FQNNGV. Here the CDR3 reads CASSLSGRGNDEQYF. CDR3 DNA sequence: TGTGCCAGCAGCTTAAGTGGCAGGGGTAACGACGAGCAGTACTTC.

The chain combines TRBV7-9 with TRBJ2-7; D could derive from TRBD1 or TRBD2 (5 bases each). Germline V lookup: CDR1 SEHNR, CDR2 FQNEAQ (reference sequence). Trimming stripped 3 bases from V and 6 bases from J, with 9 bases between. The CDR3 length is 12 residues. The CDR3 DNA sequence: TGTGCCAGCAGCTTTTTCGGGGCCGAGCAGTACTTC. As protein: CASSFFGAEQYF.

This clonotype appeared a few times. V gene TRBV5-8 combines with J gene TRBJ2-7, with 11 bases aligning to TRBD1. The CDR3 totals 14 residues. Per the germline V gene, CDR1 is SGHTS and CDR2 is YDEGEE. The V segment lost 6 bases and the J segment 2 bases; nucleotides outside the gene matches: 4. CDR3 sequence: CASTWGQGAYEQYF. The DNA of the CDR3 is TGTGCCAGCACTTGGGGACAGGGGGCCTACGAGCAGTACTTC.

This clonotype was seen repeatedly, ten times or more. The J gene is TRBJ1-1, the V gene TRBV20-1; D is uncertain. CDR1 and CDR2 (germline): DFQATT, SNEGSKA (reference sequence). The ends were cut back, 1 base at V and 0 bases at J, with 3 bases in the middle. There are 12 residues in the CDR3. The CDR3 sequence: CSARVLNTEAFF. CDR3 nucleotides: TGCAGTGCTAGAGTCTTGAACACTGAAGCTTTCTTT.

The sample holds a few counts of this clonotype. The CDR3 DNA sequence: TGTGCCCTTAGCGGGAGGGGGTACGAGCAGTACTTC. This gives the protein CALSGRGYEQYF. The rearrangement uses TRBV2 and TRBJ2-7, with 11 bases identical to TRBD2. The germline V gene has CDR1 SNHLY and CDR2 FYNNEI. The CDR3 extends over 12 amino acids. V shed 11 bases, J shed 4 bases, and the junction held 4 bases outside the gene matches.

This clonotype occurred many times. The rearrangement links TRBV7-2 to TRBJ1-1, with D possibly being TRBD1 (6 bases). In germline, CDR1 is SGHTA, CDR2 FQGNSA. The CDR3 has 13 residues. V was cut by 1 base and J by 7 bases, with 10 bases left in between. This chain's CDR3 is CASSLDRAREAFF. The CDR3 coding sequence is TGTGCCAGCAGCTTAGACAGGGCTCGTGAAGCTTTCTTT.

V usage is TRBV2 and J usage is TRBJ1-4; a weak D match, TRBD1 (5 bases). This CDR3 is 14 amino acids long. V dropped 7 bases and J dropped 5 bases, with 14 bases sitting between them. Looked up from germline, CDR1 is SNHLY and CDR2 is FYNNEI. The chain's CDR3 is CASKRGGANEKLFF. The CDR3 nucleotides read TGTGCCAGCAAGAGGGGAGGGGCGAATGAAAAACTGTTTTTT. Full variable domain (rest looked up from reference TRBV2 and TRBJ1-4): EPEVTQTPSHQVTQMGQEVILRCVPISNHLYFYWYRQILGQKVEFLVSFYNNEISEKSEIFDDQFSVERPDGSNFTLKIRSTKLEDSAMYFCASKRGGANEKLFFGSGTQLSVL.

This clonotype was found a few times. The gene calls are TRBV5-1 and TRBJ1-1, with D uncertain. Germline loops: CDR1 SGHRS, CDR2 YFSETQ. Trimming removed 5 bases from V and 0 bases from J, with 11 bases in between. The CDR3 sequence is 14 residues long. The CDR3 DNA is TGCGCCAGCAGACCTACCGGCCTGAACACTGAAGCTTTCTTT. It codes for CASRPTGLNTEAFF. The full variable domain, with the rest looked up from reference TRBV5-1 and TRBJ1-1, is KAGVTQTPRYLIKTRGQQVTLSCSPISGHRSVSWYQQTPGQGLQFLFEYFSETQRNKGNFPGRFSGRQFSNSRSEMNVSTLELGDSALYLCASRPTGLNTEAFFGQGTRLTVV.

A word on this clonotype: An end of the junction does not agree with germline; a read error may underlie this. The chain recombines TRBV24-1 with TRBJ1-5; D is unresolved. The V gene's germline CDR1 is KGHDR and CDR2 SFDVKD. This CDR3 has 15 amino acids. The CDR3 sequence is CATSERRGFNESQHF. CDR3 in DNA: TGTGCCACGAGTGAGCGGAGAGGGTTTAATGAGTCCCAGCATTTT.

This clonotype has ten or more counts. The chain carries TRBV19 and TRBJ1-2; TRBD1 matches at 7 bases. This CDR3 has 17 amino acids. Germline trimming cut 6 bases from V and 4 bases from J; bases unmatched to any gene: 17. The germline CDR1 and CDR2 sequences are LNHDA and SQIVND (reference sequence). CDR3 sequence reads: CASRRTKRDRVVYGYTF. The CDR3 nucleotides are TGTGCCAGTAGACGCACCAAACGGGACAGAGTGGTCTATGGCTACACCTTC.